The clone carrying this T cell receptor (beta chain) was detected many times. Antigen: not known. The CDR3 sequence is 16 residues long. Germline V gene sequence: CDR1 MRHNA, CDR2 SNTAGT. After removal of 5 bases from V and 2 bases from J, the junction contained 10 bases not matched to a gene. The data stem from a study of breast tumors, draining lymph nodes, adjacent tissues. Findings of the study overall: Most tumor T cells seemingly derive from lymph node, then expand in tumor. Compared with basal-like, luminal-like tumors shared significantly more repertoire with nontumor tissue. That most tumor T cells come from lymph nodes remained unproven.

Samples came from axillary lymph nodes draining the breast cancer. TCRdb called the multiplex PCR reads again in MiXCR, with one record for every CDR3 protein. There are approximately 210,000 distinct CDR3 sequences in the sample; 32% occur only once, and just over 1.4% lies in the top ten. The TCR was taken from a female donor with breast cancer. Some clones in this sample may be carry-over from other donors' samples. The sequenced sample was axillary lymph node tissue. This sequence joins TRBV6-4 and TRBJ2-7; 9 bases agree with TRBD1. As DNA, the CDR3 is TGTGCCAGCAGTCACCGTTGGGACAGGGTCCCCTACGAGCAGTACTTC. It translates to CASSHRWDRVPYEQYF.